This T cell receptor beta chain came from a study of PD-L1 blockade in urothelial cancer. Study-wide background: Blood was subjected to analysis at 3 weeks (second dose) and 6 weeks following treatment start.

Germline lookup yields CDR1 MNHEY and CDR2 SVGAGI. The CDR3 spans 14 residues. The V end lost 2 bases, the J end lost 5 bases, and 12 bases lay between the germline ends. TCRdb keeps only in-frame clones here, not all; method: immunoSEQ multiplex PCR. Altogether about 85,000 clones are present, about 84% being singletons, with the ten largest covering 14%. Described time point: pretreatment peripheral blood. Between 1 and 8 samples per patient were obtained, pretreatment and on-treatment. The source is a man aged 55 to 70 with urothelial cancer. The chain is built from TRBV6-5 and TRBJ2-5, with D uncertain. This specimen consisted of PBMCs, obtained around atezolizumab (anti-PD-L1) treatment. The CDR3: CASSYGHGLETQYF. Written as DNA, the CDR3 is TGTGCCAGCAGTTACGGGCACGGCTTGGAGACCCAGTACTTC.